This T cell receptor (beta chain) emerged from a study of T-cell memory formation after mild COVID-19. TCRdb re-derived calls from the 5' RACE reads in MiXCR, one entry per CDR3 protein. The sample lists approximately 570,000 distinct CDR3 sequences; around 17% were seen once. The ends were cut back, 4 bases at V and 6 bases at J, with 12 bases in the middle. Germline CDR1 reads LGHDT; CDR2 reads YNNKEL (reference sequence). The CDR3 sequence is 13 residues long. This TCR was sampled from an adult woman who had mild COVID-19 (a few samples of this study predate the infection). Cell type and time point are not known. The chain is built from TRBV3-1 and TRBJ1-2, with D maybe TRBD1 (6 bases). The sample consisted of PBMCs or a T cell subset sorted from them (not recorded which). CDR3 amino acids: CASSPTGHHGYTF. The CDR3 coding sequence is TGTGCCAGCAGCCCCACAGGGCACCATGGCTACACCTTC.